The rows below give T cell receptor beta chains drawn from one sample of a study of CD8 T cells in ankylosing spondylitis. A single record per CDR3 protein comes from TCRdb applying MiXCR to the 5' RACE reads. Seen here are 470,000 or so distinct CDR3 sequences, about 24% observed once, and the top ten hold over 0.8%. The specimen sequenced was blood, either unsorted or a sorted T cell fraction (not recorded which). These receptors all come from a male donor with ankylosing spondylitis. Each CDR3 is given without its conserved first and last residue. The order of the fields is V gene, J gene, CDR3 protein.

TRBV20-1	TRBJ2-1	SARVTTGDNEQF
TRBV24-1	TRBJ1-3	ATSDPVSGNTIY
TRBV7-8	TRBJ1-1	ASARIQGARTEAF
TRBV20-1	TRBJ1-1	SATQGLLTEAF
TRBV4-1	TRBJ1-5	ASSQPTGKSNQSQH
TRBV12-3/TRBV12-4	TRBJ1-2	ASSLNRAYGYT
TRBV7-2	TRBJ1-2	ASSQGGTGLNGYT
TRBV7-2	TRBJ1-1	ASSLGGGGTEAF
TRBV28	TRBJ2-5	ASSSAGGQETQY
TRBV20-1	TRBJ2-5	SADLGHLDEETQY
TRBV20-1	TRBJ1-1	SASKGLGTEAF
TRBV7-8	TRBJ2-1	ASSLAARTSYEQF
TRBV14	TRBJ2-2	ASSQEQGADTGELF
TRBV5-1	TRBJ2-1	ASSLGGTNYNEQF
TRBV20-1	TRBJ2-3	SVPSGKGSTDTQY
TRBV5-6	TRBJ1-2	ASSPSMLLDGYT
TRBV18	TRBJ1-2	ASSPPGADGYT
TRBV30	TRBJ1-4	ASGKNEKLF
TRBV24-1	TRBJ2-3	ATSISGSADTQY
TRBV9	TRBJ2-1	ASSVSGTYNEQF